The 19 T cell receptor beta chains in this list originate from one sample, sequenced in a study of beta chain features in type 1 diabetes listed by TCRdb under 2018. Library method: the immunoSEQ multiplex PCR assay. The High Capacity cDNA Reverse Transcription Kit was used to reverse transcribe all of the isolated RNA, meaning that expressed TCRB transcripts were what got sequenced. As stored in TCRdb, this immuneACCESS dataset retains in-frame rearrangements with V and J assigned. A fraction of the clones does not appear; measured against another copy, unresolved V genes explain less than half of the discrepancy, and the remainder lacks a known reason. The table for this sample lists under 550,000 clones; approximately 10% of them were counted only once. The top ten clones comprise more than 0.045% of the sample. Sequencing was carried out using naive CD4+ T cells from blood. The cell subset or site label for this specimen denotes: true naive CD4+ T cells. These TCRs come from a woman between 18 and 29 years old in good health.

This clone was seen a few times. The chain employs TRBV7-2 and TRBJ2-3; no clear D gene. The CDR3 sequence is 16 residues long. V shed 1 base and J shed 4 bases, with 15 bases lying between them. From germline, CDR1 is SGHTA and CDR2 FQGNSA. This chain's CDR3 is CASSLGFRIGPDTQYF. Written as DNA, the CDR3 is TGTGCCAGCAGCTTAGGGTTTAGGATTGGGCCAGATACGCAGTATTTT.

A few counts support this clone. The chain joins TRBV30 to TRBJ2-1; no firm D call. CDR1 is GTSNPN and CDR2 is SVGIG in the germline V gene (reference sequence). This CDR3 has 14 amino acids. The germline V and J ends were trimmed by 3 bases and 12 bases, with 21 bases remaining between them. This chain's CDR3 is CAWRPSLRTVRQFF. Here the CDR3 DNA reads TGTGCCTGGAGGCCTTCCCTCAGGACCGTCAGGCAGTTCTTC.

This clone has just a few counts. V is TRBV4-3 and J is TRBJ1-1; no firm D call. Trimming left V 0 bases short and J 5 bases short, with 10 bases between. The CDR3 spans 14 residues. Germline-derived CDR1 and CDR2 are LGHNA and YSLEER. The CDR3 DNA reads TGCGCCAGCAGCCAAGACATGCAGAGAACTGAAGCTTTCTTT. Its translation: CASSQDMQRTEAFF.

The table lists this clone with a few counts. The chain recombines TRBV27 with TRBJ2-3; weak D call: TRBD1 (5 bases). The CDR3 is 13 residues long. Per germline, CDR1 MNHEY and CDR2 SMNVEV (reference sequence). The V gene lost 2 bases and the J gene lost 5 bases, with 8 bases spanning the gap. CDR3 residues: CASSLGAGDTQYF. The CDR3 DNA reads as TGTGCCAGCAGTTTAGGGGCAGGAGATACGCAGTATTTT.

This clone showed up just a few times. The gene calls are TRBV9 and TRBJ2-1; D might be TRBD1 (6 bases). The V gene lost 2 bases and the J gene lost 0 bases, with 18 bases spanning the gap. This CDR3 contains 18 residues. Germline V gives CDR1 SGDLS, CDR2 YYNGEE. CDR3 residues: CASSVESPGQSSYNEQFF. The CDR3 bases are TGTGCCAGCAGCGTCGAGTCTCCGGGACAAAGCTCCTACAATGAGCAGTTCTTC.

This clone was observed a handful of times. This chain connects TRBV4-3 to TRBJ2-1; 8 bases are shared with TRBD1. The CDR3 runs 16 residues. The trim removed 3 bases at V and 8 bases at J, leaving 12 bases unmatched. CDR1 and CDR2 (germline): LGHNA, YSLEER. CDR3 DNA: TGCGCCAGCAGCCAGGATCCGAGGACAGGGCCTCATGAGCAGTTCTTC. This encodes CASSQDPRTGPHEQFF.

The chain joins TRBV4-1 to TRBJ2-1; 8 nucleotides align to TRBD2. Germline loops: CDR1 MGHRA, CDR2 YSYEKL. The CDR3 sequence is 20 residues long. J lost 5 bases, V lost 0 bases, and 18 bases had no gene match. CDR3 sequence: CASSQEPPGLVLSRHNEQFF. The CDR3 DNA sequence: TGCGCCAGCAGCCAAGAACCCCCGGGACTAGTTCTCTCCCGCCACAATGAGCAGTTCTTC.

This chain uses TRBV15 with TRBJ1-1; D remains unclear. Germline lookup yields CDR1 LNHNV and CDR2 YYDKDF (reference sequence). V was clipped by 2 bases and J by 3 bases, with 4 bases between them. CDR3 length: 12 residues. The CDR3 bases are TGTGCCACCAGCAGAAGTTACACTGAAGCTTTCTTT. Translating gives CATSRSYTEAFF.

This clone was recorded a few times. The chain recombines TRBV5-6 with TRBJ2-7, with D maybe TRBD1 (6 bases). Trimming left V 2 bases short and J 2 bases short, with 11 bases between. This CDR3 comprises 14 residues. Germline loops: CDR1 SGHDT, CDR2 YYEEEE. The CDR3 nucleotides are TGTGCCAGCAGCTTCACCGGGACACCCTACGAGCAGTACTTC. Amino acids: CASSFTGTPYEQYF.

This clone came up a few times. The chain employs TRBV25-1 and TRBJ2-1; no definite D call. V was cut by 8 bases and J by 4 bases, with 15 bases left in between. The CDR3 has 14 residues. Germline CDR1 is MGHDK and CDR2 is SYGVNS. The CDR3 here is CASRTRQGYNEQFF. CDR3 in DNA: TGTGCCAGCCGGACCAGACAAGGGTACAATGAGCAGTTCTTC.

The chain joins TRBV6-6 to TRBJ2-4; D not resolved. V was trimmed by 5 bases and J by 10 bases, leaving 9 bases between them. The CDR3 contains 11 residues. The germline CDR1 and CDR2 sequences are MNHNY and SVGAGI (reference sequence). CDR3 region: CASSDTVIQYF. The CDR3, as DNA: TGTGCCAGCAGTGACACAGTTATTCAGTACTTC.

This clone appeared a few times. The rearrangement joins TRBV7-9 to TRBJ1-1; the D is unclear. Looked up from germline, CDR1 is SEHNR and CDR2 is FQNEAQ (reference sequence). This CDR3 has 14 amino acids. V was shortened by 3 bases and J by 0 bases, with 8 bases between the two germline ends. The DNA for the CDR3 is TGTGCCAGCAGCTTCTCCCCCATGAACACTGAAGCTTTCTTT. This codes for CASSFSPMNTEAFF. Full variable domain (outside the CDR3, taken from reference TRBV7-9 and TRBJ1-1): DTGVSQNPRHKITKRGQNVTFRCDPISEHNRLYWYRQTLGQGPEFLTYFQNEAQLEKSRLLSDRFSAERPKGSFSTLEIQRTEQGDSAMYLCASSFSPMNTEAFFGQGTRLTVV.

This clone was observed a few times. For the CDR3, the DNA is TGCAGCGTTGAAGCCGGCACCTCGAACACCGGGGAGCTGTTTTTT. Its protein is CSVEAGTSNTGELFF. This sequence joins TRBV29-1 and TRBJ2-2, with D hard to call. The CDR3 consists of 15 residues. The ends were cut back, 1 base at V and 0 bases at J, with 9 bases in the middle. Germline V gene data show CDR1 as SQVTM and CDR2 as ANQGSEA.

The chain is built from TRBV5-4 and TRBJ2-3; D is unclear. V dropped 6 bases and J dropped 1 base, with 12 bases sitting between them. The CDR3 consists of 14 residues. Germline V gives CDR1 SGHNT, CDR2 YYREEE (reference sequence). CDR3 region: CASIIPQGTDTQYF. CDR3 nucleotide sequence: TGTGCCAGCATCATCCCGCAGGGCACAGATACGCAGTATTTT. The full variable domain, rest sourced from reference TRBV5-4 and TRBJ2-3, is ETGVTQSPTHLIKTRGQQVTLRCSSQSGHNTVSWYQQALGQGPQFIFQYYREEENGRGNFPPRFSGLQFPNYSSELNVNALELDDSALYLCASIIPQGTDTQYFGPGTRLTVL.

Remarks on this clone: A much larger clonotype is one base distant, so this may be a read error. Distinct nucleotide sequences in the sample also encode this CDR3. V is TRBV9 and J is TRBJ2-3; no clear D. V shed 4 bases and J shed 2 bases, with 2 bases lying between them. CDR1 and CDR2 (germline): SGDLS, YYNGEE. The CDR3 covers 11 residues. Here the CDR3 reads CASSLTDTQYF. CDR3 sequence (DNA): TGTGCCAGCAGCCTCACAGATACGCAGTATTTT.

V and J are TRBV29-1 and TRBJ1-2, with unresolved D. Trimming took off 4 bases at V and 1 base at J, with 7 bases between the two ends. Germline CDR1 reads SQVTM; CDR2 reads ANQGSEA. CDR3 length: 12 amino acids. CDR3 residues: CSVGAHNYGYTF. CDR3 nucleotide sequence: TGCAGCGTTGGAGCTCATAACTATGGCTACACCTTC.

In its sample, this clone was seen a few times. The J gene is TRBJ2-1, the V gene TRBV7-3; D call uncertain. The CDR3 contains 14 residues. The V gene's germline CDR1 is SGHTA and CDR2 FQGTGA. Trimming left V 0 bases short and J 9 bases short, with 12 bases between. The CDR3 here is CASSLTRVGGEQFF. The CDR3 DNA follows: TGTGCCAGCAGCTTAACGCGAGTTGGCGGTGAGCAGTTCTTC. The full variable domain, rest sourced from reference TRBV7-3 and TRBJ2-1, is GAGVSQTPSNKVTEKGKYVELRCDPISGHTALYWYRQSLGQGPEFLIYFQGTGAADDSGLPNDRFFAVRPEGSVSTLKIQRTERGDSAVYLCASSLTRVGGEQFFGPGTRLTVL.

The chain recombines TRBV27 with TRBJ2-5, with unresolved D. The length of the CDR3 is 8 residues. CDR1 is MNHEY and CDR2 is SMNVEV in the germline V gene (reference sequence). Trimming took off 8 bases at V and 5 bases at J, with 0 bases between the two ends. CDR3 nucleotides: TGTGCCAGCGAGACCCAGTACTTC. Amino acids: CASETQYF.

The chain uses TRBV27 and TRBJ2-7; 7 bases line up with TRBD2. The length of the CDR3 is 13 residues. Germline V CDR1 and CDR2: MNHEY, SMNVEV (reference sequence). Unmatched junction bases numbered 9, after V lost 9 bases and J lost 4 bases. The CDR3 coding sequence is TGTGCCAGGGGCAGCGGGGAATATTACGAGCAGTACTTC. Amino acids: CARGSGEYYEQYF.